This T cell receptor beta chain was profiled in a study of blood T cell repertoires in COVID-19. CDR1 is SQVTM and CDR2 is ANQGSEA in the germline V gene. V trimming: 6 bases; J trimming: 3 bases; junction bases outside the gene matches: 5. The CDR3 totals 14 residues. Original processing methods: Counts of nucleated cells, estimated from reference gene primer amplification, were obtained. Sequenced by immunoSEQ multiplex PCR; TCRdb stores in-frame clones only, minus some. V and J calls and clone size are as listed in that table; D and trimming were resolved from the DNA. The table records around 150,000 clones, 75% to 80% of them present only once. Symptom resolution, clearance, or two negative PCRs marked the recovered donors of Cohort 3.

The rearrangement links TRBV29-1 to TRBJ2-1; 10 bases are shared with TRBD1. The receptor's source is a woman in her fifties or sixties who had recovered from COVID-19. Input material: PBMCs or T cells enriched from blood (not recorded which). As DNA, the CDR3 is TGCAGCGTCCCCGGGACAGGGGTCTACAATGAGCAGTTCTTC. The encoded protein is CSVPGTGVYNEQFF.